This passage covers 18 T cell receptor beta chains from one sample sequenced in a study of T cell responses to AZD1222 COVID-19 vaccine. Profiled with immunoSEQ multiplex PCR; TCRdb holds only in-frame clones, not every one. Seen here are 140,000 to 150,000 clones, about 92% observed once, and the top ten hold around 12%. The input for sequencing was peripheral blood, taken after recovery from COVID-19. All receptors derive from an adult who had recovered from COVID-19.

The chain combines TRBV18 with TRBJ2-1; 8 positions agree with TRBD2. With V trimmed by 3 bases and J by 3 bases, 4 bases remained unmatched. In germline, CDR1 is KGHSH, CDR2 LQKENI. This CDR3 has 15 amino acids. The CDR3 here is CASSPSGSDYNEQFF. The CDR3 DNA reads as TGTGCCAGCTCACCCAGCGGGAGTGACTACAATGAGCAGTTCTTC.

The chain employs TRBV27 and TRBJ2-7, with D hard to call. CDR1 MNHEY and CDR2 SMNVEV come from the germline V gene (reference sequence). Trimming removed 5 bases at V and 2 bases at J, with 13 bases between. CDR3 length equals 14 residues. CDR3 coding DNA: TGTGCCAGCAGTCCCTCTCTTGGCCCCTACGAGCAGTACTTC. It translates to CASSPSLGPYEQYF.

V and J are TRBV28 and TRBJ2-3, with 10 bases aligning to TRBD2. The germline V gene encodes CDR1 MDHEN and CDR2 SYDVKM. The CDR3 is 16 residues long. Unmatched junction bases numbered 8, after V lost 5 bases and J lost 3 bases. Written as DNA, the CDR3 is TGTGCCAGCAGTCGTCGCCTAGCGGGAGCAACAGATACGCAGTATTTT. This sequence encodes CASSRRLAGATDTQYF. Looking up the rest from reference TRBV28 and TRBJ2-3 gives the full variable domain: DVKVTQSSRYLVKRTGEKVFLECVQDMDHENMFWYRQDPGLGLRLIYFSYDVKMKEKGDIPEGYSVSREKKERFSLILESASTNQTSMYLCASSRRLAGATDTQYFGPGTRLTVL.

CDR3 bases: TGCAGTGTTGTATATGGGAACGAGCAGTACTTC. This translates into CSVVYGNEQYF. V is TRBV20-1 and J is TRBJ2-7; D gene unclear. The CDR3 is 11 residues long. V was shortened by 7 bases and J by 5 bases, with 12 bases between the two germline ends. The germline gives CDR1 DFQATT, CDR2 SNEGSKA (reference sequence).

This chain connects TRBV24-1 to TRBJ1-5; D is ambiguous. This CDR3 is built from 16 residues. The germline gives CDR1 KGHDR, CDR2 SFDVKD. V was clipped by 1 base and J by 12 bases, with 21 bases between them. In DNA, the CDR3 is TGTGCCACCAGTGATTTACTCCTAGTGGTATCAAGGTTCCAGCATTTT. It is translated as CATSDLLLVVSRFQHF.

The chain recombines TRBV28 with TRBJ1-1; D may be TRBD1 (6 bases). The CDR3 runs 16 residues. CDR1 is MDHEN and CDR2 is SYDVKM in the germline V gene. V lost 6 bases and J lost 5, with 22 bases in between. The CDR3 nucleotides read TGTGCCAGCAGCCGATACAGGGAAAGACGGTGGACTGAAGCTTTCTTT. It yields the protein CASSRYRERRWTEAFF.

This clone has just one count. The CDR3 spells CAGEGGLATYEQYF. The CDR3 nucleotides are TGTGCCGGAGAAGGGGGACTTGCCACCTACGAGCAGTACTTC. The chain recombines TRBV6-5 with TRBJ2-7; either TRBD1 or TRBD2 may fit D (6 bases each). This CDR3 has 14 residues. Trimming removed 11 bases from V and 2 bases from J, with 19 bases in between. The V gene's germline CDR1 is MNHEY and CDR2 SVGAGI.

The V and J genes are TRBV28 and TRBJ2-7; 7 nucleotides line up with TRBD1. The CDR3 runs 15 residues. The V and J ends lost 4 bases and 4 bases, in that order; junction bases with no gene match: 10. The germline CDR1 and CDR2 sequences are MDHEN and SYDVKM. The CDR3 sequence is CASSSAGTENYEQYF. The CDR3 DNA is TGTGCCAGCAGTTCCGCCGGGACAGAGAATTACGAGCAGTACTTC.

This clone was detected only once. CDR3 sequence (DNA): TGCGCCAGCAGCGGGACAGGGGATGGCTACACCTTC. Translated, it gives CASSGTGDGYTF. The chain combines TRBV5-1 with TRBJ1-2; 10 bases fit TRBD1. Looked up from germline, CDR1 is SGHRS and CDR2 is YFSETQ. Germline trimming cut 4 bases from V and 6 bases from J; bases unmatched to any gene: 0. The CDR3 extends over 12 amino acids.

The CDR3 DNA reads TGTGCCAGCAGCTTATCTTTCGCACGGGGGCGAAGTAATTCACCCCTCCACTTT. Encoded protein: CASSLSFARGRSNSPLHF. V is TRBV11-2 and J is TRBJ1-6, with D possibly being TRBD1 (6 bases). The CDR3 has 18 residues. V was trimmed by 2 bases and J by 6 bases, leaving 20 bases between them. Germline V gene data show CDR1 as SGHAT and CDR2 as FQNNGV.

The chain recombines TRBV3-1 (or the pseudogene TRBV3-2) with TRBJ2-2, with 13 bases that match TRBD2. The CDR3 length is 17 residues. Germline-derived CDR1 and CDR2 are LGHDT and YNNKEL (reference sequence). The trim removed 4 bases at V and 7 bases at J, leaving 9 bases unmatched. DNA for the CDR3: TGTGCCAGCAGCCTAAGGACTAGCGGGAGTACCGGCGGGGAGCTGTTTTTT. As protein: CASSLRTSGSTGGELFF.

This chain uses TRBV28 with TRBJ2-2; no clear D gene. The V gene lost 5 bases and the J gene lost 4 bases, with 8 bases spanning the gap. Germline CDR1 and CDR2: MDHEN and SYDVKM. The CDR3 runs 13 residues. In nucleotides, the CDR3 is TGTGCCAGCAGTGCGCGATTCACCGGGGAGCTGTTTTTT. Protein sequence: CASSARFTGELFF.

This clone turned up a few times. V is TRBV19 and J is TRBJ1-1; no reliable D call. V lost 7 bases and J 2 bases, leaving 14 bases between the germline ends. Germline V CDR1 and CDR2: LNHDA, SQIVND (reference sequence). The CDR3 is 14 residues long. The CDR3 DNA is TGTGCCAGTACGGGCCGAGGGCGAAACACTGAAGCTTTCTTT. Its protein is CASTGRGRNTEAFF.

The chain joins TRBV25-1 to TRBJ2-1; TRBD2 is a possible D gene (5 bases). The CDR3 has 15 amino acids. V shed 4 bases and J shed 6 bases, with 16 bases lying between them. CDR1 MGHDK and CDR2 SYGVNS come from the germline V gene. The CDR3 protein is CASSAPGLQPNEQFF. CDR3 coding DNA: TGTGCCAGCAGTGCCCCGGGATTACAACCCAATGAGCAGTTCTTC.

V gene TRBV30 combines with J gene TRBJ2-5; D gene ambiguous. Germline values: CDR1 GTSNPN, CDR2 SVGIG (reference sequence). This CDR3 is 12 amino acids long. V shed 0 bases and J shed 2 bases, with 4 bases lying between them. CDR3 in amino acids: CAWSVLQETQYF. The CDR3 nucleotides are TGTGCCTGGAGTGTACTACAAGAGACCCAGTACTTC.

The chain is built from TRBV23-1 and TRBJ1-2; possibly TRBD1 for D (6 bases). TRBV23-1 is treated as an ORF (open reading frame) with a function not yet certain. The V gene lost 6 bases and the J gene lost 4 bases, with 15 bases spanning the gap. The CDR3 is 14 residues long. The CDR3 DNA follows: TGCGCCAGCAGAGAGAAACAGGGACCCTATGGCTACACCTTC. Translated: CASREKQGPYGYTF.

The chain couples TRBV10-1 to TRBJ2-4; no definite D call. Germline CDR1 and CDR2: WNHNN and SYGVQD (reference sequence). Trimming shortened V by 0 bases and J by 10 bases, and 10 bases separated the two germline ends. There are 13 residues in the CDR3. CDR3 region: CASSESQTRIQYF. The CDR3 nucleotides read TGCGCCAGCAGTGAGTCTCAAACGAGGATTCAGTACTTC.

V usage is TRBV5-1 and J usage is TRBJ2-3; weak D call: TRBD2 (6 bases). The CDR3 consists of 15 residues. Germline loops: CDR1 SGHRS, CDR2 YFSETQ. V was pared by 1 base and J by 1 base, with 10 bases between. CDR3 region: CASSLTSRRTDTQYF. CDR3 nucleotide sequence: TGCGCCAGCAGCTTGACTAGCAGACGCACAGATACGCAGTATTTT. Combining the CDR3 with reference TRBV5-1 and TRBJ2-3 gives the whole variable domain KAGVTQTPRYLIKTRGQQVTLSCSPISGHRSVSWYQQTPGQGLQFLFEYFSETQRNKGNFPGRFSGRQFSNSRSEMNVSTLELGDSALYLCASSLTSRRTDTQYFGPGTRLTVL.